Below, 23 T cell receptor beta chains from the same sample are listed, as sequenced in a study of T cell responses to AZD1222 COVID-19 vaccine (dated by TCRdb to about 2021). The time point label for this specimen denotes: about 28 days (+/-7) after the second vaccine dose. Library preparation used the immunoSEQ multiplex PCR assay. TCRdb took this table from immuneACCESS and kept in-frame rearrangements with V and J called. Such tables lack part of the clones; where checked against another copy, unresolved V genes explain under half of the gap, and the rest is unexplained. The sample profile shows about 84,000 clones; approximately 85% of them were found once. 8% to 13% of the sample rests with the top ten. The specimen was peripheral blood, collected 28 days after the second AZD1222 dose. The receptors come from an adult who received the AZD1222 COVID-19 vaccine.

V and J are TRBV10-2 and TRBJ2-6, with TRBD2 identical over 11 bases. The CDR3 has 17 amino acids. Germline V lookup: CDR1 WSHSY, CDR2 SAAADI. J was trimmed by 2 bases and V by 10 bases; bases with no gene match: 10. CDR3 sequence reads: CATRGTSGDTGANVLTF. The DNA of the CDR3 is TGCGCCACGCGGGGGACTAGCGGAGACACTGGGGCCAACGTCCTGACTTTC.

As to this clone: This sample includes further DNA sequences coding for the same CDR3. V is TRBV24-1 and J is TRBJ2-7; D might be TRBD1 or TRBD2, each matching 6 bases. CDR3 length: 15 residues. Per the germline V gene, CDR1 is KGHDR and CDR2 is SFDVKD. The V gene lost 0 bases and the J gene lost 4 bases, with 12 bases spanning the gap. The CDR3 nucleotides read TGTGCCACCAGTGATTTGAAGGGGGGCGGGTACGAGCAGTACTTC. It translates to CATSDLKGGGYEQYF.

This rearrangement joins TRBV5-1 to TRBJ2-7; D perhaps matches TRBD2 (6 bases). The CDR3 runs to 12 residues. Germline CDR1 SGHRS, CDR2 YFSETQ. The ends were cut back, 3 bases at V and 9 bases at J, with 13 bases in the middle. In nucleotides, the CDR3 is TGCGCCAGCAGCTCCGACGGGGGTGCGCAGTACTTC. Its translation: CASSSDGGAQYF. Using reference TRBV5-1 and TRBJ2-7 for the parts outside the CDR3, the full variable domain is KAGVTQTPRYLIKTRGQQVTLSCSPISGHRSVSWYQQTPGQGLQFLFEYFSETQRNKGNFPGRFSGRQFSNSRSEMNVSTLELGDSALYLCASSSDGGAQYFGPGTRLTVT.

The chain recombines TRBV6-5 with TRBJ2-1; D may correspond to TRBD1 or TRBD2 (5 bases each). Deletions cut 8 bases from V and 5 bases from J, with 16 bases between. Germline V gene lookup returns CDR1 MNHEY and CDR2 SVGAGI. The CDR3 totals 14 residues. CDR3 loop: CASGDRGSHNEQFF. The CDR3 DNA is TGTGCCAGCGGGGACCGGGGAAGCCACAATGAGCAGTTCTTC.

The CDR3 spells CASSQGRYNPMTGELFF. The CDR3, as DNA: TGTGCCAGCAGCCAAGGGAGGTATAATCCTATGACCGGGGAGCTGTTTTTT. V and J are TRBV3-1 (or the pseudogene TRBV3-2) and TRBJ2-2, with TRBD2 as a possible D gene (5 bases). In germline, CDR1 is LGHDT, CDR2 YNNKEL (reference sequence). The V gene lost 1 base and the J gene lost 5 bases, with 17 bases spanning the gap. The CDR3 extends over 17 amino acids.

CDR3: CASTTGSAYEQYF. As DNA, the CDR3 is TGTGCCAGCACGACAGGGTCCGCTTACGAGCAGTACTTC. The chain uses TRBV7-9 and TRBJ2-7; 7 nucleotides align to TRBD1. V trimming: 7 bases; J trimming: 4 bases; junction bases outside the gene matches: 7. Per the germline V gene, CDR1 is SEHNR and CDR2 is FQNEAQ (reference sequence). This CDR3 has 13 residues. The complete variable domain, with remaining parts taken from reference TRBV7-9 and TRBJ2-7, reads DTGVSQNPRHKITKRGQNVTFRCDPISEHNRLYWYRQTLGQGPEFLTYFQNEAQLEKSRLLSDRFSAERPKGSFSTLEIQRTEQGDSAMYLCASTTGSAYEQYFGPGTRLTVT.

The V gene is TRBV11-3, the J gene TRBJ2-5, with 7 nucleotides matching TRBD1. The V segment lost 1 base and the J segment 3 bases; nucleotides outside the gene matches: 5. Per germline, CDR1 SGHNT and CDR2 YENEEA. The CDR3 loop spans 15 amino acids. The CDR3 spells CASSLGLGTEETQYF. In DNA form, the CDR3 reads TGTGCCAGCAGCTTAGGACTCGGGACAGAAGAGACCCAGTACTTC.

V is TRBV28 and J is TRBJ1-5; 9 bases fit TRBD1. The germline V gene encodes CDR1 MDHEN and CDR2 SYDVKM. J was trimmed by 4 bases and V by 5 bases; bases with no gene match: 3. This CDR3 has 14 amino acids. In DNA form, the CDR3 reads TGTGCCAGCAGTAGGACAGGGGCAAATCAGCCCCAGCATTTT. Translating it yields CASSRTGANQPQHF.

The chain couples TRBV3-1 (or the pseudogene TRBV3-2) to TRBJ2-5; TRBD2 is a possible D gene (5 bases). V dropped 4 bases and J dropped 5 bases, with 26 bases sitting between them. This CDR3 has 18 residues. Germline-derived CDR1 and CDR2 are LGHDT and YNNKEL (reference sequence). CDR3 in DNA: TGTGCCAGCAGCCCAAGCTCCTCCGGGAAGGGTCCGAGGGAGACCCAGTACTTC. This encodes CASSPSSSGKGPRETQYF.

V is TRBV19 and J is TRBJ1-5; no definite D call. The CDR3 is 15 residues long. The germline V gene encodes CDR1 LNHDA and CDR2 SQIVND (reference sequence). The germline V and J ends were trimmed by 3 bases and 4 bases, with 13 bases remaining between them. This chain's CDR3 is CASSIGRMVNQPQHF. In nucleotides, the CDR3 is TGTGCCAGTAGTATCGGACGGATGGTAAATCAGCCCCAGCATTTT.

The rearrangement joins TRBV5-6 to TRBJ1-4; 8 bases map to TRBD1. Germline CDR1 reads SGHDT; CDR2 reads YYEEEE. After removal of 4 bases from V and 4 bases from J, the junction contained 9 bases not matched to a gene. The CDR3 sequence is 16 residues long. The CDR3 spells CASSETGALSNEKLFF. Written as DNA, the CDR3 is TGTGCCAGCAGCGAGACAGGGGCGCTTAGTAATGAAAAACTGTTTTTT.

V is TRBV20-1 and J is TRBJ2-1; a possible D gene is TRBD1 (5 bases). Between the trimmed V and J ends, which lost 3 bases and 4 bases, there was a span of 10 bases. CDR3 length: 13 residues. Germline V gene lookup returns CDR1 DFQATT and CDR2 SNEGSKA (reference sequence). Here the CDR3 DNA reads TGCAGTGCTAGTAACCAGGGATACAATGAGCAGTTCTTC. Encoded protein: CSASNQGYNEQFF.

The gene calls are TRBV6-6 and TRBJ1-6; D may be TRBD1 (5 bases). Trimming removed 0 bases from V and 8 bases from J, with 11 bases in between. CDR3 length equals 15 residues. CDR1 and CDR2 (germline): MNHNY, SVGAGI (reference sequence). The CDR3 DNA is TGTGCCAGCAGTTACTCGGGGGAAAGCCATTCACCCCTCCACTTT. Its translation is CASSYSGESHSPLHF.

This rearrangement joins TRBV4-2 to TRBJ2-3; D is undetermined. Germline V gene data show CDR1 as LGHNA and CDR2 as YNFKEQ. The CDR3 is 16 residues long. Trimming removed 4 bases at V and 0 bases at J, with 14 bases between. In nucleotides, the CDR3 is TGTGCCAGCAGCCCAACGGGCGGTGTGAGCACAGATACGCAGTATTTT. Translated: CASSPTGGVSTDTQYF.

The J gene is TRBJ1-6, the V gene TRBV6-1; D remains ambiguous. Germline V CDR1 and CDR2: MNHNS, SASEGT. The CDR3 covers 12 residues. V dropped 3 bases and J dropped 8 bases, with 5 bases sitting between them. CDR3 region: CASSDGYSPLHF. The CDR3 DNA follows: TGTGCCAGCAGTGATGGTTATTCACCCCTCCACTTT.

V gene TRBV19 combines with J gene TRBJ1-5, with TRBD1 identical over 7 bases. The CDR3 extends over 15 amino acids. The ends lost 4 bases at V and 6 bases at J; junction bases unmatched: 9. Per the germline V gene, CDR1 is LNHDA and CDR2 is SQIVND (reference sequence). For the CDR3, the DNA is TGTGCCAGTAGTACAGCAGGGGCAGGGGGTCAGCCCCAGCATTTT. Protein sequence: CASSTAGAGGQPQHF.

This chain uses TRBV7-9 with TRBJ2-3; maybe TRBD2 (5 bases). Germline CDR1 SEHNR, CDR2 FQNEAQ (reference sequence). There are 18 residues in the CDR3. Deletions cut 2 bases from V and 4 bases from J, with 22 bases between. The CDR3 region has the DNA TGTGCCAGCAGCTTATCGGATGGGTCAACACGGGGTGCAGATACGCAGTATTTT. Its translation is CASSLSDGSTRGADTQYF.

The rearrangement links TRBV27 to TRBJ2-7, with 9 bases lining up with TRBD2. CDR1 and CDR2 from the germline V gene are MNHEY and SMNVEV (reference sequence). This CDR3 has 15 amino acids. V lost 7 bases and J lost 4; bases outside the gene matches: 11. CDR3 sequence reads: CASKLQRGASYEQYF. CDR3 nucleotides: TGTGCCAGCAAATTACAGCGGGGGGCATCATACGAGCAGTACTTC.

The chain employs TRBV28 and TRBJ2-2, with a weak D call TRBD2 (6 bases). Germline V gene lookup returns CDR1 MDHEN and CDR2 SYDVKM. The germline V and J ends were trimmed by 4 bases and 10 bases, with 19 bases remaining between them. The CDR3 loop spans 15 amino acids. The CDR3 nucleotides are TGTGCCAGCAGTTCCCCGGGCGGGGATAGGGTGGAGCTGTTTTTT. Protein sequence: CASSSPGGDRVELFF. The whole variable domain, filled in from reference TRBV28 and TRBJ2-2, reads DVKVTQSSRYLVKRTGEKVFLECVQDMDHENMFWYRQDPGLGLRLIYFSYDVKMKEKGDIPEGYSVSREKKERFSLILESASTNQTSMYLCASSSPGGDRVELFFGEGSRLTVL.

The V gene is TRBV11-3, the J gene TRBJ2-1; D is unclear. Germline V lookup: CDR1 SGHNT, CDR2 YENEEA. Trimming stripped 5 bases from V and 4 bases from J, with 3 bases between. This CDR3 has 11 residues. The CDR3: CASSQYNEQFF. CDR3 nucleotide sequence: TGTGCCAGCAGCCAGTACAATGAGCAGTTCTTC.

The chain couples TRBV21-1 to TRBJ1-5; TRBD1 is the table's D call and was not checked against the DNA. TRBV21-1 is flagged as a pseudogene. The length of the CDR3 is 12 residues. The CDR3 sequence: CASSTNDQPQHF. The CDR3 bases are TGTGCCAGCAGCACAAATGATCAGCCCCAGCATTTT.

This clone was recorded once. The rearrangement uses TRBV6-5 and TRBJ2-7; D perhaps matches TRBD1 (6 bases). This CDR3 region has 14 residues. Germline values: CDR1 MNHEY, CDR2 SVGAGI. V was cut by 8 bases and J by 2 bases, with 16 bases left in between. The CDR3 reads CASLTPQGTYEQYF. The CDR3, as DNA: TGTGCCAGCCTTACCCCTCAGGGGACCTACGAGCAGTACTTC.

This clone was seen a single time. The V and J genes are TRBV11-2 and TRBJ2-1; D not resolved. The CDR3 runs 15 residues. V lost 6 bases, J lost 8 bases, and 20 bases lay in between. Germline CDR1 SGHAT, CDR2 FQNNGV. The CDR3 here is CASRPTDRLNDEQFF. CDR3 DNA: TGTGCCAGCAGACCGACGGACCGGCTTAACGATGAGCAGTTCTTC. The variable domain in full, with the rest retrieved from reference TRBV11-2 and TRBJ2-1, is EAGVAQSPRYKIIEKRQSVAFWCNPISGHATLYWYQQILGQGPKLLIQFQNNGVVDDSQLPKDRFSAERLKGVDSTLKIQPAKLEDSAVYLCASRPTDRLNDEQFFGPGTRLTVL.